This entry is about one TCR beta chain. It has no known antigen specificity. Per-nucleotide qualities are absent, and no much larger clonotype sits a single base away. V lost 0 bases and J lost 10 bases, and the count of bases not matched to a germline gene is 6. Counted from cysteine to phenylalanine, this CDR3 has 14 amino acids. The read is trimmed to its CDR3 DNA, 42 bases read in frame from base 1. CDR1 and CDR2 were assigned from the germline V gene as SGHRS and YFSETQ. This sample was included in a study of OX40 agonist ivuxolimab in advanced cancers. Looking at the study overall: The costimulatory receptor OX40 (CD134) was targeted by ivuxolimab, a fully human IgG2 agonistic monoclonal antibody. Intravenous ivuxolimab was administered to patients every 2 weeks at six dose levels: 0.01, 0.1, 0.3, 1.5, 3 and 10 mg/kg. Of the approximately 54 patients in dose escalation, 19 had hepatocellular carcinoma, roughly 15 had melanoma, 9 had renal cell carcinoma and 9 had head and neck cancer. In the dose-escalation cohort, more than 80% of patients were male, and the mean age was approximately 60 years with a range of 23 to 79. Patients were allowed to have had prior anti-PD-1, anti-PD-L1 or anti-CTLA-4 therapy, and less than 45% of the dose-escalation patients had previously received checkpoint inhibitors. Partial responses occurred in three dose-escalation patients: two with cutaneous melanoma and one with hepatocellular carcinoma. The point of sequencing TCRbeta in the periphery was to test whether ivuxolimab changed TCR sequence diversity and drove clonal T-cell expansion. The paper reports the monotherapy dose-escalation portion (N ≈ 50 patients) of the phase I ivuxolimab trial.

For sequencing of the TCRbeta CDR3 region, genomic DNA was extracted from the sorted cells. The immunoSEQ Assay was used to sequence the TCRbeta CDR3 regions. This immuneACCESS table, as held by TCRdb, lists in-frame sequences with V and J called but not all clones. Of the missing ones, under half trace to an unresolved V gene in checked studies; the others have no known cause. This sample is represented by about 73,000 clones; about nine tenths of them were singletons. The ten top clones hold around 0.8% of the sample. The trial excluded patients who had a history of autoimmune disease or who were on systemic immunosuppression. Peripheral blood for TCR sequencing was collected from all dose cohorts at baseline, on cycle 4 day 1, and on cycle 7 day 1. Samples were obtained from an open-label, multicenter, first-in-human phase I dose-escalation trial of ivuxolimab. The trial enrolled adults with locally advanced or metastatic head and neck squamous cell, hepatocellular, melanoma or renal cell carcinoma. Before TCR sequencing, CD4+ T cells and CD8+ T cells were sorted from peripheral blood as separate populations.

The paper's findings and limits, for the study overall: On average, CD8+ T cells showed more expanded clones than CD4+ T cells after ivuxolimab. Clonal expansion of both CD4+ and CD8+ blood T cells was observed from baseline to week 6 at doses 0.1 to 3.0 mg/kg. Antigen specificity was not determined for the clonally expanded peripheral T cells. In partial responders in the 0.1-3.0 mg/kg groups, normalized peripheral clonal expansion was found to be among the lowest, especially among CD8+ T cells. Low levels of normalized T-cell clonal expansion were also shown by some nonresponding patients.

This TCR came from an adult with an advanced solid tumor such as melanoma, head and neck, liver or kidney cancer. The sequencing used CD4+ or CD8+ T cells sorted from blood, collected in a trial of the OX40 agonist ivuxolimab. The rearranged segments are TRBV5-1 and TRBJ1-1, with 10 bases in between that match TRBD1. The CDR3 corresponds to CASSLGQGAKIAFF. The bases are TGCGCCAGCAGCTTGGGACAGGGGGCCAAGATAGCTTTCTTT.